This T cell receptor (beta chain) comes out of a study of control samples from healthy donors and cancer patients. CDR3 length: 15 amino acids. Germline V gene data show CDR1 as LGHNA and CDR2 as YSLEER. Trimming left V 1 base short and J 1 base short, with 10 bases between. Method: immunoSEQ multiplex PCR; TCRdb's copy keeps in-frame clones and lacks some. The sample yields 54,000 or so clones, roughly 95% seen once. The sequenced material came from blood. This chain links TRBV4-3 with TRBJ1-1, with D possibly being TRBD1 (5 bases). The TCR originated in a man aged 25-45 years in good health. The CDR3 bases are TGCGCCAGCAGCCAAGGCCGGGACTGGAACACTGAAGCTTTCTTT. This sequence encodes CASSQGRDWNTEAFF.